Each of the 8 T cell receptor beta chains below was sequenced from the same sample in a study of blood T cells in healthy people across ages. The authors ran a second PCR of about 7 to 11 cycles using a sample-barcoded 5' primer and a J-beta primer mix. TCRdb recomputed calls from the 5' RACE reads with MiXCR, one row per CDR3 protein. The sample holds 850,000 to 1,100,000 distinct CDR3 sequences, under 40% seen once. Sequenced material: blood. These receptors originate from a man between 18 and 35 years old in good health.

J is TRBJ2-2 and V is TRBV12-3 or TRBV12-4, with unresolved D. V was pared by 5 bases and J by 4 bases, with 11 bases between. This CDR3 has 14 amino acids. The CDR3: CASSPTRSTGELFF. As DNA, the CDR3 is TGTGCCAGCAGTCCCACCCGTTCCACCGGGGAGCTGTTTTTT.

V is TRBV6-1 and J is TRBJ2-1; tentative D call: TRBD1 (6 bases). The CDR3 length is 13 residues. Germline V gene sequence: CDR1 MNHNS, CDR2 SASEGT. The ends were cut back, 5 bases at V and 7 bases at J, with 12 bases in the middle. The CDR3 DNA follows: TGTGCCAGCAGTCCTTATAGGGGGAATGAGCAGTTCTTC. Its translation is CASSPYRGNEQFF.

Concerning this clonotype: Sequence at one end of the junction differs from germline and may be a read error. V usage is TRBV7-2 and J usage is TRBJ2-7; weak D call: TRBD2 (5 bases). The germline V gene has CDR1 SGHTA and CDR2 FQGNSA. There are 15 residues in the CDR3. DNA of the CDR3: TGTGTCAGCACTATACTGAGCGGAGCGATATACGAGCAGTACTTC. Translation: CVSTILSGAIYEQYF.

The chain has TRBV4-1 and TRBJ2-5; a possible D gene is TRBD2 (5 bases). This CDR3 contains 17 residues. Germline CDR1 reads MGHRA; CDR2 reads YSYEKL. The ends were cut back, 0 bases at V and 1 base at J, with 15 bases in the middle. CDR3 in DNA: TGCGCCAGCAGCCAAGATCGGGATATTCCGCCCCAAGAGACCCAGTACTTC. Translated, it gives CASSQDRDIPPQETQYF.

The chain couples TRBV20-1 to TRBJ1-1, with 10 bases that match TRBD1. The germline CDR1 and CDR2 sequences are DFQATT and SNEGSKA (reference sequence). Trimming took 5 bases from V and 1 from J; bases not matched to a gene: 10. CDR3 size: 16 residues. The CDR3 region has the DNA TGCAGTGCTCATAGTCGGGGACAGGGGACGAACACTGAAGCTTTCTTT. This gives the protein CSAHSRGQGTNTEAFF.

The V gene is TRBV12-3 or TRBV12-4, the J gene TRBJ1-2, with TRBD1 as a possible D gene (5 bases). Trimming took off 8 bases at V and 0 bases at J, with 13 bases between the two ends. The CDR3 is made up of 14 amino acids. CDR3 protein: CASHSRRANYGYTF. CDR3 sequence (DNA): TGTGCCAGCCACTCCCGCAGGGCTAACTATGGCTACACCTTC.

The count of this clonotype is one. This sequence joins TRBV24-1 and TRBJ2-1; D is unresolved. This CDR3 has 13 amino acids. Germline V gene sequence: CDR1 KGHDR, CDR2 SFDVKD. V was trimmed by 2 bases and J by 10 bases, leaving 11 bases between them. CDR3: CATSDSLRHEQFF. The CDR3 coding sequence is TGTGCCACCAGTGATTCACTGCGCCACGAGCAGTTCTTC.

This chain connects TRBV7-2 to TRBJ2-7; 7 bases align to TRBD1. Losses at the gene ends were 5 bases for V and 7 bases for J; bases not matched to a gene: 17. CDR1 SGHTA and CDR2 FQGNSA come from the germline V gene. This CDR3 is 16 amino acids long. The CDR3 is CASSPPPGQPYNEQYF. The CDR3 DNA reads as TGTGCCAGCAGCCCTCCTCCGGGACAGCCCTACAATGAGCAGTACTTC.